This entry is about one TCR beta chain. The source of the sample is a study of CD8 T cells in Susac syndrome. The RNA input was roughly 0.45 to 1 ug, and it was reverse transcribed with random hexamers. Amplification of TCR beta CDR3 spanned 54 Vbeta and 13 Jbeta via immunoSEQ multiplex PCR. TCRdb itself ran the immunoSEQ multiplex PCR reads through MiXCR, one entry per CDR3 protein. The table includes about 150,000 distinct CDR3 sequences, 95% detected once. Sequencing of TCR beta, carried out with a high-throughput approach, was applied to CD8+ and CD4+ T cells from the blood. Germline V gene sequence: CDR1 GTSNPN, CDR2 SVGIG (reference sequence). The CDR3 contains 15 residues. Trimming took off 0 bases at V and 2 bases at J, with 12 bases between the two ends.

This TCR was recovered from a human donor with multiple sclerosis. Sequenced sample: CD4+ T cells from PBMCs. V is TRBV30 and J is TRBJ2-3, with D possibly being TRBD1 or TRBD2 (6 bases each). CDR3 loop: CAWSVRGGLTDTQYF. As DNA, the CDR3 is TGTGCCTGGAGTGTAAGAGGGGGACTCACAGATACGCAGTATTTT.